The rows below give T cell receptor beta chains drawn from one sample of a study. TCRdb redid the calling of the RT-PCR reads with MiXCR, one entry per CDR3 protein. The data contain about 680,000 distinct CDR3 sequences, 14% of them singletons. Sequencing was performed on memory CD4+ T cells from blood. These receptors all stem from a female donor in good health, serving as a healthy control. The CDR3 runs from the conserved cysteine through the conserved F or W. Fields, in order: V gene, clone size, D gene, J gene, CDR3 DNA, CDR3 protein. D genes are given only for firm matches. Rows give clone size only sometimes, using once, few, many, or a class for an expanded clone.

V: TRBV9; size: .; D: .; J: TRBJ1-2; DNA: TGTGCCAGCAGCGTAGATACAGGGTTCTATGGCTACACCTTC; CDR3: CASSVDTGFYGYTF
V: TRBV7-2; size: few; D: .; J: TRBJ1-1; DNA: TGTGCCAGCAGCTTTAGGACCCTAACTAAGGGGAACACTGAAGCTTTCTTT; CDR3: CASSFRTLTKGNTEAFF
V: TRBV12-3/TRBV12-4; size: .; D: .; J: TRBJ1-5; DNA: TGTGCCAGCAGCACCTTCACAGGGCAGCCCCAGCATTTT; CDR3: CASSTFTGQPQHF
V: TRBV6-5; size: few; D: TRBD1; J: TRBJ2-1; DNA: TGTGCCAGCCAGCGGACAGGGGCTCGCTCCTACAATGAGCAGTTCTTC; CDR3: CASQRTGARSYNEQFF
V: TRBV10-3; size: few; D: .; J: TRBJ1-1; DNA: TGTGCCATCAGTGAGAATGGGGCGAACACTGAAGCTTTCTTT; CDR3: CAISENGANTEAFF
V: TRBV20-1; size: many; D: .; J: TRBJ1-5; DNA: TGCAGTGCTCATAGACAGAAAGATCAGCCCCAGCATTTT; CDR3: CSAHRQKDQPQHF
V: TRBV7-9; size: .; D: .; J: TRBJ2-1; DNA: TGTGCCAGCAGCCAAGAGGGCAGGGGAGGCAATGAGCAGTTCTTC; CDR3: CASSQEGRGGNEQFF
V: TRBV20-1; size: .; D: .; J: TRBJ2-3; DNA: TGCAGTGCCCCCTCCCGGACCAGCACAGATACGCAGTATTTT; CDR3: CSAPSRTSTDTQYF
V: TRBV20-1; size: few; D: .; J: TRBJ2-5; DNA: TGCAGTGCTAAAACAGGGCTGGTTCTTCTTACCCAGTACTTC; CDR3: CSAKTGLVLLTQYF
V: TRBV9; size: many; D: .; J: TRBJ2-7; DNA: TGTGCCAGCAGCCCTAGGGGGCGGGAGGCCTACGAGCAGTACTTC; CDR3: CASSPRGREAYEQYF
V: TRBV7-2; size: many; D: .; J: TRBJ1-2; DNA: TGTGCCAGCAGCTTTGTCGGCTATGGCTACACCTTC; CDR3: CASSFVGYGYTF
V: TRBV4-3; size: many; D: TRBD1; J: TRBJ1-2; DNA: TGCGCCAGCAGCCAAGACTGGGGACAGGGAGATGGCTACACCTTC; CDR3: CASSQDWGQGDGYTF
V: TRBV3-1; size: few; D: .; J: TRBJ1-5; DNA: TGTGCCAGCAGCCAAGGTCCCACTAGCAATCAGCCCCAGCATTTT; CDR3: CASSQGPTSNQPQHF
V: TRBV20-1; size: .; D: .; J: TRBJ1-6; DNA: TGCAGTGCTAGAGTCGTAAATTCACCCCTCCACTTT; CDR3: CSARVVNSPLHF
V: TRBV5-1; size: many; D: .; J: TRBJ2-2; DNA: TGCGCCGAGGCGTCTCCCCAGGGCGGGGAGCTGTTTTTT; CDR3: CAEASPQGGELFF